This T cell receptor beta chain was recovered during a study of shared clonotypes between healthy human individuals. In the original processing: Filtering differed, since immunoSEQ gave only junction sequences and no quality scores. Clones were sequenced by immunoSEQ multiplex PCR, and TCRdb holds only the in-frame ones, with some missing. That table is the source of V, J and clone size, and D and trimming were worked out from the DNA. The repertoire consists of a few million clones, with around nine tenths occurring once and the leading ten covering 0.14%. V dropped 5 bases and J dropped 7 bases, with 12 bases sitting between them. CDR3 length: 13 residues. Germline CDR1 reads SGHTA; CDR2 reads FQGNSA.

The sample taken for sequencing was naive CD4+ T cells sorted from blood. Subset in this sample: CD45RA+ positively selected. This chain joins TRBV7-2 and TRBJ1-5, with D unresolved. This TCR was sampled from a man aged 18-30 years in good health. The CDR3 is CASSEEGYQPQHF. The CDR3 DNA sequence: TGTGCCAGCAGCGAAGAAGGGTACCAGCCCCAGCATTTT.